This paragraph reports one TCR beta chain. Measured with immunoSEQ multiplex PCR; TCRdb has only the in-frame clones, and not every one. This sample has tens of thousands of clones; approximately 86% occur once, and the top ten carry just over 3%. This sample stems from a study of blood T cell repertoires in COVID-19. Germline values: CDR1 SNHLY, CDR2 FYNNEI. V dropped 7 bases and J dropped 3 bases, with 12 bases sitting between them. The CDR3 covers 13 residues. The J gene is TRBJ1-2, the V gene TRBV2, with no clear D. Sequencing was done on a sample of peripheral blood. The receptor was isolated from a woman older than 75 with COVID-19, enrolled during active disease. The CDR3 loop reads CASIRLGDYGYTF. CDR3 nucleotide sequence: TGTGCCAGCATACGGCTCGGGGACTATGGCTACACCTTC.